This TCR beta chain was recovered during a study of blood T cell repertoires in COVID-19. The method was immunoSEQ multiplex PCR; TCRdb's version includes in-frame clones alone and lacks a portion of them. This table has some 180,000 clones, 87% appearing once. Trimming took 8 bases from V and 2 from J, leaving 8 bases between them. This CDR3 is built from 12 residues. This TCR was recovered from a man in his 60s with active or convalescent COVID-19. The chain uses TRBV12-3 or TRBV12-4 and TRBJ2-3, with a possible D match to TRBD1 (5 bases). The sequenced sample consisted of peripheral blood. CDR3 protein: CASGATTDTQYF. CDR3 coding DNA: TGTGCCAGCGGGGCCACCACAGATACGCAGTATTTT.